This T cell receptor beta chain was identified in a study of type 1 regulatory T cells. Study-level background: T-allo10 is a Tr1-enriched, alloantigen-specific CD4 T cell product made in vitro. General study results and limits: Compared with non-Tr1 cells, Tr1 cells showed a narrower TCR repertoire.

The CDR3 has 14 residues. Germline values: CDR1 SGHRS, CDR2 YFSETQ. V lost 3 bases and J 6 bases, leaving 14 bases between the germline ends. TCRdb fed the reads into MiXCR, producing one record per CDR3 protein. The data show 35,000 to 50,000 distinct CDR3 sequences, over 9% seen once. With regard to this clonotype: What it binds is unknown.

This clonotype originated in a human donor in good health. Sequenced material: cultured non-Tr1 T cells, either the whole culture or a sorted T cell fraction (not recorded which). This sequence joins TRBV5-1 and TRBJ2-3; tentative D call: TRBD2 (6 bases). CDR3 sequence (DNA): TGCGCCAGCAGCTGGGACTTAAAACTGGATACGCAGTATTTT. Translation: CASSWDLKLDTQYF.